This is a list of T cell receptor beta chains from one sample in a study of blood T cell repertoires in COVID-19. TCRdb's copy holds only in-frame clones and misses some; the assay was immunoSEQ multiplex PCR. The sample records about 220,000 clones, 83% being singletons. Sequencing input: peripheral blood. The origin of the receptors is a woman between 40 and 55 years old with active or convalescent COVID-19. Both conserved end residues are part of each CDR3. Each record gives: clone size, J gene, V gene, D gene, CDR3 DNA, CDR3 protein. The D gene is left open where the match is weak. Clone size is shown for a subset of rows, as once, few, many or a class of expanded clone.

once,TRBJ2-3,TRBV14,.,TGTGCCAGCAGCCAAAAACTACAGTGGTTCGGTAGGGGAAGCACAGATACGCAGTATTTT,CASSQKLQWFGRGSTDTQYF
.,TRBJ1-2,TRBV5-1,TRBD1,TGCGCCAGCAGCATTGGGACAGGGACCGGCTACACCTTC,CASSIGTGTGYTF
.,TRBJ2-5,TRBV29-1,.,TGCAGCGTTGAAGTCGGGGAGACCCAGTACTTC,CSVEVGETQYF
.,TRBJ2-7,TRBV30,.,TGTGCCTGGAGTGCCCGCACGGGACTGTACTCCTACGAGCAGTACTTC,CAWSARTGLYSYEQYF
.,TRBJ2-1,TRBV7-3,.,TGTGCCAGCAGCTTAGGGGTAGCGGTAGGGGAAGGTGAGCAGTTCTTC,CASSLGVAVGEGEQFF
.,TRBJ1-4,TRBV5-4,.,TGTGCCAGCAGCATCCCCGGGGGAGCGGAAAAACTGTTTTTT,CASSIPGGAEKLFF
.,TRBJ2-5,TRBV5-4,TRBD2,TGTGCCAGCGGCGGGAGGGAAGAGACCCAGTACTTC,CASGGREETQYF
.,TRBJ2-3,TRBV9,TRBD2,TGTGCCAGCAGCGTAGCCATCAAGACTAGCGGAACCACAGATACGCAGTATTTT,CASSVAIKTSGTTDTQYF
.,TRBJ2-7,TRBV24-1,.,TGTGCCACCGGAATAGCGGGACAGGGTCAAGGCGAGCAGTACTTC,CATGIAGQGQGEQYF
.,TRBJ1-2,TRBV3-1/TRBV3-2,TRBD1,TGTGCCAGCAGCCAGATCGGACAGGGGGTTGGCTACACCTTC,CASSQIGQGVGYTF
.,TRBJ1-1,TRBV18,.,TGTGCCAGCTCACCCTCACAGGGTGGGTCTGAAGCTTTCTTT,CASSPSQGGSEAFF
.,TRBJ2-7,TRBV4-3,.,TGCGCCAGCAGCCAGGCAAACACTAGCCCGGGTTACGAGCAGTACTTC,CASSQANTSPGYEQYF
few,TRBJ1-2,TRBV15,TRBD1,TGTGCCACCAGCCGATGGGGACAGGGCGGCTATGGCTACACCTTC,CATSRWGQGGYGYTF
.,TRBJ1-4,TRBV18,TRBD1,TGTGCCAGCTCACCGACAGGGGGCTCTTTTAATGAAAAACTGTTTTTT,CASSPTGGSFNEKLFF
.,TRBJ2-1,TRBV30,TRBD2,TGTGCCTGGAGTATACCGTTAACTAGCGGGAGATACAATGAGCAGTTCTTC,CAWSIPLTSGRYNEQFF
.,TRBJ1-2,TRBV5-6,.,TGTGCCAGCAGCCCGGCGGTGGGGGCGCGGGGCTACACCTTC,CASSPAVGARGYTF
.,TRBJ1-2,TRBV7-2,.,TGTGCCAGCGGATTTCCAGTCAGGGGAACGGAAAGGGCCTATGGCTACACCTTC,CASGFPVRGTERAYGYTF
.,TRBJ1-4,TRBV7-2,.,TGTGCCAGCAGCTCTTCACATGGCCCTCCGAGAGGTGAAAAACTGTTTTTT,CASSSSHGPPRGEKLFF
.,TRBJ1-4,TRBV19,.,TGTGCCAGTAACCCCCGCGGGGGAGGGGATGAAAAACTGTTTTTT,CASNPRGGGDEKLFF
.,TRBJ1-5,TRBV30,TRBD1,TGTGCCTGGAGTTTGGAAGGGGGCGGCAATCAGCCCCAGCATTTT,CAWSLEGGGNQPQHF
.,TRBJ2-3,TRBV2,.,TGTGCCACCACAGGGTTAGCAGATACGCAGTATTTT,CATTGLADTQYF
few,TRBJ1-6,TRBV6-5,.,TGTGCCAGCATGAGACAGTATAATTCACCCCTCCACTTT,CASMRQYNSPLHF
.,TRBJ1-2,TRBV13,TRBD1,TGTGCCAGCAGCCGGGACAGGGCGGGCTATGGCTACACCTTC,CASSRDRAGYGYTF
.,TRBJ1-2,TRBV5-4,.,TGTGCCAGCAGCTTTACCATAACTGCTAACTATGGCTACACCTTC,CASSFTITANYGYTF
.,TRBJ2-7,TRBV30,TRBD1,TGTGCCTGGGGACCGGGACAGGCGACCTACGAGCAGTACTTC,CAWGPGQATYEQYF
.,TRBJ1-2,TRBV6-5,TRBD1,TGTGCCAGCAGTAAGGACAGGGAGGACTATGGCTACACCTTC,CASSKDREDYGYTF
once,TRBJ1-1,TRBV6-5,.,TGTGCCAGCAAGGCAGGACAGAACACTGAAGCTTTCTTT,CASKAGQNTEAFF
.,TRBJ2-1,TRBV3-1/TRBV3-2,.,TGTGCCAGCAGCCTAACCACCGGGACTCTGTTCTTC,CASSLTTGTLFF
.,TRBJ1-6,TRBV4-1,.,TGCGCCAGCAGCCAACTCAGAGGCTCACCCCTCCACTTT,CASSQLRGSPLHF
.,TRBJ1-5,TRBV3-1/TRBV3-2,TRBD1,TGTGCCAGCAGCCAAGGGAAAGCCCAGGGGGCCCAGCATTTT,CASSQGKAQGAQHF
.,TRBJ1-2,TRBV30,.,TGTGCCTCCACAATGCGGTTTCGTGGCTACACCTTC,CASTMRFRGYTF
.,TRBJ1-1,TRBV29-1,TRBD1,TGCAGCGTTGGGGCAGGGGGGATAAACACTGAAGCTTTCTTT,CSVGAGGINTEAFF
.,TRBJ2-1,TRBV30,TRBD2,TGTGCCTGGAAACTAGCGGGGGATCCCTACAGTGAGCAGTTCTTC,CAWKLAGDPYSEQFF
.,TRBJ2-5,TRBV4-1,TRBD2,TGCGCCAGCAGCAAAGGGGCTTACGTTGGCGGGGGCCAAGAGACCCAGTACTTC,CASSKGAYVGGGQETQYF
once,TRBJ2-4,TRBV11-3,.,TGTGCCAGCAGCTTATCAAGGGAGTTCGGAAACATTCAGTACTTC,CASSLSREFGNIQYF
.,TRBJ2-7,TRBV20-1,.,TGCAGTGCTAGTTTAACCCGCACAGGAGCCTCCTACGAGCAGTACTTC,CSASLTRTGASYEQYF
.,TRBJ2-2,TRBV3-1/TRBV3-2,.,TGTGCCAGCAGCCAAGTCGGGGTCGGCACCGGGGAGCTGTTTTTT,CASSQVGVGTGELFF
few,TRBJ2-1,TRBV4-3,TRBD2,TGCGCCAGCAGCCCCTTGACAGGACTAGCTAATGAGCAGTTCTTC,CASSPLTGLANEQFF
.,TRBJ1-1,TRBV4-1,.,TGCGCCAGCAGCCAAGATGGACGCGGGAGGACTGAAGCTTTCTTT,CASSQDGRGRTEAFF
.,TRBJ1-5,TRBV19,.,TGTGCCAGTAGTATAGTGGACAGTTATAATCAGCCCCAGCATTTT,CASSIVDSYNQPQHF
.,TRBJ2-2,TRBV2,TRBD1,TGTGCCAGCGAGTGGACAGGACAGAACACCGGGGAGCTGTTTTTT,CASEWTGQNTGELFF